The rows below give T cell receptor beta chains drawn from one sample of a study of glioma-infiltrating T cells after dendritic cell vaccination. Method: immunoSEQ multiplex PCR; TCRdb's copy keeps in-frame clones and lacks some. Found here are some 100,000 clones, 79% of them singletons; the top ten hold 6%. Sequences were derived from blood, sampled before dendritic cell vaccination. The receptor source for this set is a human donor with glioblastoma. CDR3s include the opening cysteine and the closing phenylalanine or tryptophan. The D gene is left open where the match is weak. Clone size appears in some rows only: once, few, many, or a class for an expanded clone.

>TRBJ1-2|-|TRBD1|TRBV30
TGTGCCTGGAGTGTATGGAGGACGGACAGGGGATCTGCCTATGGCTACACCTTC
CAWSVWRTDRGSAYGYTF
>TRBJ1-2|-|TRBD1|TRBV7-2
TGTGCCAGCAGCCCTGACAGGGGAGAAAACTATGGCTACACCTTC
CASSPDRGENYGYTF
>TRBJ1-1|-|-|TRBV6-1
TGTGCCAGCAGTGGGACAGCACGGGGCACTGAAGCTTTCTTT
CASSGTARGTEAFF
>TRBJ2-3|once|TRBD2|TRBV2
TGTGCCAGCAGTGTGACTAGCGGGAGCGTAGATACGCAGTATTTT
CASSVTSGSVDTQYF
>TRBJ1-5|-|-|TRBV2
TGTGCCAGCAGAGAACGGGACTCTCTTAATCAGCCCCAGCATTTT
CASRERDSLNQPQHF
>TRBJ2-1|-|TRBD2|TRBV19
TGTGCCAGTAGTCCTTCCGGGACTAGCGGAGTGCAGTTCTTC
CASSPSGTSGVQFF
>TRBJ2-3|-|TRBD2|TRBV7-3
TGTGCCAGCAGCTTAAATGGGGGGGTAGGCGATACGCAGTATTTT
CASSLNGGVGDTQYF
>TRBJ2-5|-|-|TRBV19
TGTGCCAGTAGTATAAAAGGAGGGCAGCAAGAGACCCAGTACTTC
CASSIKGGQQETQYF
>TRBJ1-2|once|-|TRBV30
TGTGCCTGGAGGCTACAGGGCCACCTTTGGGGCTACACCTTC
CAWRLQGHLWGYTF
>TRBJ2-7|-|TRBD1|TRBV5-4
TGTGCCAGCAGCCCGGGACAGACCTACGAGCAGTACTTC
CASSPGQTYEQYF
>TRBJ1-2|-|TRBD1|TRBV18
TGTGCCAGCTCACCACAAAACACACCGGGACAGAAACAGGATGGCTACACCTTC
CASSPQNTPGQKQDGYTF
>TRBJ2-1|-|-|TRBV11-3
TGTGCCAGCAGCCTCGCCAGCGGGCAAAACAATGAGCAGTTCTTC
CASSLASGQNNEQFF
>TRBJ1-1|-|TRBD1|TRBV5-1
TGCGCCAGCAGCCCTCTACAGGGGGTAGGCACTGAAGCTTTCTTT
CASSPLQGVGTEAFF
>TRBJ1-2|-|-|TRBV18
TGCGCCAGCTCACCCAAACAGGGTAACTATGGCTACACCTTC
CASSPKQGNYGYTF
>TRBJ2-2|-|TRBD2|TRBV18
TGTGCCAGCTCAGCTCGTAGCGGGAGTGACACCGGGGAGCTGTTTTTT
CASSARSGSDTGELFF
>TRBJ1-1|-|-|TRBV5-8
TGTGCCAGCAGCTTCAGGGGTTGGTACGGCACTGAAGCTTTCTTT
CASSFRGWYGTEAFF
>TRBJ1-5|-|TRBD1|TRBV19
TGTGCCAGTACCCCGTATTTTCCCGGGGACAGGGCGTATCAGCCCCAGCATTTT
CASTPYFPGDRAYQPQHF
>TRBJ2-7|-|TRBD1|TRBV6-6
TGTGCCAGCAGCCGGACCGGGACAGGGGGCCGCGAGCAGTACTTC
CASSRTGTGGREQYF
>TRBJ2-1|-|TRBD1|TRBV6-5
TGTGCCAGCAGTAGCGCGGACAGGGGTAGGAATGAGCAGTTCTTC
CASSSADRGRNEQFF
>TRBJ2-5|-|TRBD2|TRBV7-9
TGTGCCAGCAGCTCGACTAGCGGGAGCCTAGGGGAGACCCAGTACTTC
CASSSTSGSLGETQYF
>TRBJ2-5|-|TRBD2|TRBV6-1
TGTGCCAGCAGTGAGGTATCGGGGGGTGGTCAAGAGACCCAGTACTTC
CASSEVSGGGQETQYF
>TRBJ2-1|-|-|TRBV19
TGTGCCAGTAGTATAGATCATAGCGGTGGTGAGCAGTTCTTC
CASSIDHSGGEQFF
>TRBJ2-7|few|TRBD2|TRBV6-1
TGTGCCAGCACGGCGGGAGGTCTCGAGCAGTACTTC
CASTAGGLEQYF
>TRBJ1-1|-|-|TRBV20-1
TGCAGTGCTGGGGAGGTCACTGAAGCTTTCTTT
CSAGEVTEAFF
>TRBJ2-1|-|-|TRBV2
TGTGCCAGCAGTCGGTCGGGATACAATGAGCAGTTCTTC
CASSRSGYNEQFF
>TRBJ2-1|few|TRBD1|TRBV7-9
TGTGCCACCTCCCGGGACAGTTACAATGAGCAGTTCTTC
CATSRDSYNEQFF
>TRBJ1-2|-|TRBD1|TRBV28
TGTGCCAGCAGTTTATGGGAGGGGGCGTTTGGCTACACCTTC
CASSLWEGAFGYTF
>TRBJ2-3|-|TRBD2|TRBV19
TGTGCCAGTAGCGGTGCGGGGGGGCCTAGCACAGATACGCAGTATTTT
CASSGAGGPSTDTQYF
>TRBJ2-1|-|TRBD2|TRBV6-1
TGTGCCAGCAGTGAAATGGGACTAGCGGCGTACAATGAGCAGTTCTTC
CASSEMGLAAYNEQFF